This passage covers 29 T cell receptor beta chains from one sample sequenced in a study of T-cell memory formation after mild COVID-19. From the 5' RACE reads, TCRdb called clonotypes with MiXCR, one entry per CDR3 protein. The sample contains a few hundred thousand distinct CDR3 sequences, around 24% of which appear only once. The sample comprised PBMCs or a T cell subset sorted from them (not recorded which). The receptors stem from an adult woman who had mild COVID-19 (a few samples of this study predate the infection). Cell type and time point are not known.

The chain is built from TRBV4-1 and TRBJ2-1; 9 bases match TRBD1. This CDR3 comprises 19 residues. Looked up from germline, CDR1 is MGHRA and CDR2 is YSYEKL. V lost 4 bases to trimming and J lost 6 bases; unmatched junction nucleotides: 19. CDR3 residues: CASSLRDRVFRTRGNEQFF. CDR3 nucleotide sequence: TGCGCCAGCAGCCTCCGGGACAGGGTCTTTAGGACCAGGGGCAATGAGCAGTTCTTC.

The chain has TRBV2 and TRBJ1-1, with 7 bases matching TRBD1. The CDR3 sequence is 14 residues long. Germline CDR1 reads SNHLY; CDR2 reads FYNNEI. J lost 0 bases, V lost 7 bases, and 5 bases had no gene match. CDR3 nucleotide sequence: TGTGCCAGCACTAAGGGACAGCTGAACACTGAAGCTTTCTTT. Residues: CASTKGQLNTEAFF. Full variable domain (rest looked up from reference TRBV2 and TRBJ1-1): EPEVTQTPSHQVTQMGQEVILRCVPISNHLYFYWYRQILGQKVEFLVSFYNNEISEKSEIFDDQFSVERPDGSNFTLKIRSTKLEDSAMYFCASTKGQLNTEAFFGQGTRLTVV.

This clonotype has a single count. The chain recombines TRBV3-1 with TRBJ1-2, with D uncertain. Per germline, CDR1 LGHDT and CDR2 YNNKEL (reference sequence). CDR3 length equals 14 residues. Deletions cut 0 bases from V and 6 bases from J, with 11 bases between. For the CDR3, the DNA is TGTGCCAGCAGCCAAGACGAGTGGGAGAATGGCTACACCTTC. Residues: CASSQDEWENGYTF.

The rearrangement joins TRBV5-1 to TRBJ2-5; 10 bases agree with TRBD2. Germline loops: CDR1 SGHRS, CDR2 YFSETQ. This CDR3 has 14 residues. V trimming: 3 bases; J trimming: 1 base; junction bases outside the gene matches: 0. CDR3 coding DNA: TGCGCCAGCAGCTGGACTAGCGGCCAAGAGACCCAGTACTTC. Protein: CASSWTSGQETQYF.

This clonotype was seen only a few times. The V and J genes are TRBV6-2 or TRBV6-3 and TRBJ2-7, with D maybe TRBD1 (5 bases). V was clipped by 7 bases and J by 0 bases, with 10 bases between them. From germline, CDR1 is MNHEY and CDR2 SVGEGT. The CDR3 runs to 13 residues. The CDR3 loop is CASMGPSSYEQYF. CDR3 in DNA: TGTGCCAGCATGGGGCCCAGCTCCTACGAGCAGTACTTC.

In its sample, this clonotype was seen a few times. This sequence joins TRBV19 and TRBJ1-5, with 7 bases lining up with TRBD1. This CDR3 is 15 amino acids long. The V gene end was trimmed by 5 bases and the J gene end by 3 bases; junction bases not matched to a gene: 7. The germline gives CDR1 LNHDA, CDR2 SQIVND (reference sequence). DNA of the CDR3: TGTGCCAGTAGTCCATGGGACAGCTCCAATCAGCCCCAGCATTTT. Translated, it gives CASSPWDSSNQPQHF.

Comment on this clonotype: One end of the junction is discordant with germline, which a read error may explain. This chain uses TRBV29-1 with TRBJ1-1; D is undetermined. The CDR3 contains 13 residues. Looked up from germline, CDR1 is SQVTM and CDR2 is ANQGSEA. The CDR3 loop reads CSVSGRMNTEVFF. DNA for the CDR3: TGCAGCGTTTCGGGAAGAATGAACACTGAAGTTTTCTTT. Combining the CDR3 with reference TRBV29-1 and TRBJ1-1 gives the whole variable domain SAVISQKPSRDICQRGTSLTIQCQVDSQVTMMFWYRQQPGQSLTLIATANQGSEATYESGFVIDKFPISRPNLTFSTLTVSNMSPEDSSIYLCSVSGRMNTEVFFGQGTRLTVV.

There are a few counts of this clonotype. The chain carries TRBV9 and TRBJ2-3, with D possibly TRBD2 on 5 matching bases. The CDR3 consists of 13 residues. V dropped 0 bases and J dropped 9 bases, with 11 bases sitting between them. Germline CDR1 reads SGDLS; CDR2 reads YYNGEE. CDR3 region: CASSVVETTTQYF. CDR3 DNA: TGTGCCAGCAGCGTAGTAGAGACTACGACGCAGTATTTT.

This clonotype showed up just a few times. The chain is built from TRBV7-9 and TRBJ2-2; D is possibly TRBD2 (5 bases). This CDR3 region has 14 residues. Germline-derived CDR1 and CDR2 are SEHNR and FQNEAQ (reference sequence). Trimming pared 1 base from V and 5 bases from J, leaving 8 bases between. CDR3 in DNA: TGTGCCAGCAGCTTAGTAGCGACAACCGGGGAGCTGTTTTTT. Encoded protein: CASSLVATTGELFF.

As DNA, the CDR3 is TGTGCCAGCAGCTCAGCGGGACTGAACGACGAGCAGTACTTC. Its translation is CASSSAGLNDEQYF. This rearrangement joins TRBV7-6 to TRBJ2-7; 7 positions agree with TRBD2. Germline V lookup: CDR1 SGHVS, CDR2 FNYEAQ. V gave up 4 bases and J gave up 5 bases; unmatched junction bases: 8. There are 14 residues in the CDR3. Filled out from reference TRBV7-6 and TRBJ2-7, the complete variable domain reads GAGVSQSPRYKVTKRGQDVALRCDPISGHVSLYWYRQALGQGPEFLTYFNYEAQQDKSGLPNDRFSAERPEGSISTLTIQRTEQRDSAMYRCASSSAGLNDEQYFGPGTRLTVT.

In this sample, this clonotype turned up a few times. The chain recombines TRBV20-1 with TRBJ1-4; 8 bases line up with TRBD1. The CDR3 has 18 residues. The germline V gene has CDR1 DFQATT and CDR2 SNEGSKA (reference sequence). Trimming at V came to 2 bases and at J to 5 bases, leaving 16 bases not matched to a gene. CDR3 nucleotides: TGCAGTGCTAGACCTGGACAGGGTCCCTGGGCGGTGAATGAAAAACTGTTTTTT. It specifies CSARPGQGPWAVNEKLFF.

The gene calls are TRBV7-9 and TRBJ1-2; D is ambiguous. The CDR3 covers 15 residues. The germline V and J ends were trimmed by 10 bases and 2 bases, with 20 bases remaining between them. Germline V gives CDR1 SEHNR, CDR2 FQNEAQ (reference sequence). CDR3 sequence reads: CANDYWLESNYGYTF. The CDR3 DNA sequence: TGTGCCAACGATTACTGGCTGGAGTCGAACTATGGCTACACCTTC.

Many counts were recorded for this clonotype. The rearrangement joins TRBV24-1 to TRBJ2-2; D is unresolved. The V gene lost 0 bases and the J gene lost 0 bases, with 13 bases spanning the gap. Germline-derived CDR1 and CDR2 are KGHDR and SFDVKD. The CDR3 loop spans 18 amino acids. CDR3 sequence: CATSDLRRDLTNTGELFF. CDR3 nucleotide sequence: TGTGCCACCAGTGATTTGCGGAGAGACCTGACGAACACCGGGGAGCTGTTTTTT.

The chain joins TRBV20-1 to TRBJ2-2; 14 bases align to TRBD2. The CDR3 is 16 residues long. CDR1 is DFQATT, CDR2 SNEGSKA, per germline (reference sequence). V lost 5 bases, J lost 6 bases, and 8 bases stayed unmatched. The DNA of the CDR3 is TGCAGTGCTTCCGGGACTAGCGGGAGAGGCGCCGGGGAGCTGTTTTTT. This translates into CSASGTSGRGAGELFF.

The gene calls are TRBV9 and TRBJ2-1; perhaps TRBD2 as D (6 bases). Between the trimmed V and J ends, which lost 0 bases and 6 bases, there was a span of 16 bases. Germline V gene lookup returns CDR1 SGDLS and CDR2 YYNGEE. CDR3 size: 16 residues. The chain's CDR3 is CASSVAAAGSFNEQFF. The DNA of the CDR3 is TGTGCCAGCAGCGTAGCCGCGGCGGGGTCGTTCAATGAGCAGTTCTTC.

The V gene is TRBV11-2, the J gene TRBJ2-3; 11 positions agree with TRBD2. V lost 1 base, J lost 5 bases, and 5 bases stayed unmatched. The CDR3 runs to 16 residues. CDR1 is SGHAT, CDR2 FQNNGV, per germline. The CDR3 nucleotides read TGTGCCAGCAGCTTAGCCCTAGCGGGGGGCGTAGATACGCAGTATTTT. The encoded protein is CASSLALAGGVDTQYF.

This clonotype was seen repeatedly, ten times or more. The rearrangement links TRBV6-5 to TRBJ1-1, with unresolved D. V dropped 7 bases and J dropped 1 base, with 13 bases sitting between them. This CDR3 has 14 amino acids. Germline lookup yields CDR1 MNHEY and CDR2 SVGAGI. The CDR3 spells CASNLYGSNTEAFF. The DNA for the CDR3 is TGTGCCAGCAACTTGTACGGGTCGAACACTGAAGCTTTCTTT.

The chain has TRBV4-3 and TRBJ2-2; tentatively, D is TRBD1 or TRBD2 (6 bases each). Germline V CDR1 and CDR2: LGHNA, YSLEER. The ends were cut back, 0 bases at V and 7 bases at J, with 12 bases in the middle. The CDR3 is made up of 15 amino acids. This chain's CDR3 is CASSQEGGPGGELFF. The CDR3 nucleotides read TGCGCCAGCAGCCAAGAAGGGGGGCCAGGCGGGGAGCTGTTTTTT.

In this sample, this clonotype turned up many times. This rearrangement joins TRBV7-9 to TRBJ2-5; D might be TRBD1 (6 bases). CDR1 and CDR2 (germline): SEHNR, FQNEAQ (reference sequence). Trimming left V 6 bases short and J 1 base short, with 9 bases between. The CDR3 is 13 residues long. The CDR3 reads CASRVGGQETQYF. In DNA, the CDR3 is TGTGCCAGCAGAGTAGGGGGCCAAGAGACCCAGTACTTC.

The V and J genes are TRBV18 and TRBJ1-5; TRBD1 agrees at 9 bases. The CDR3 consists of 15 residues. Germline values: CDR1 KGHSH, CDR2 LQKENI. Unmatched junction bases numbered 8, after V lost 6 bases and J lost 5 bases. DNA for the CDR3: TGTGCCAGCTCGCGGGACAGGGAACGGTATCAGCCCCAGCATTTT. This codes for CASSRDRERYQPQHF.

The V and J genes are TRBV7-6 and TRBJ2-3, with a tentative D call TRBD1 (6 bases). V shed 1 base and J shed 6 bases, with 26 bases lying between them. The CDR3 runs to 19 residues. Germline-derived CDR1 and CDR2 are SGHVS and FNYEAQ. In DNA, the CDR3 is TGTGCCAGCAGCTTAGGGGCCCAGGTGCAGGGGCGCATCGGGGATACGCAGTATTTT. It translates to CASSLGAQVQGRIGDTQYF.

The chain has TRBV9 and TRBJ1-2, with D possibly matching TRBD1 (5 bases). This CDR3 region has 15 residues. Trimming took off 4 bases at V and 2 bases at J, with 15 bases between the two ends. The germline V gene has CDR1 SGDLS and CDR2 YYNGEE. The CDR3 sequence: CASSPVGTSNYGYTF. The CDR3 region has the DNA TGTGCCAGCAGCCCCGTGGGGACTTCGAACTATGGCTACACCTTC. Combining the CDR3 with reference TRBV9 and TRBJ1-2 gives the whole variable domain DSGVTQTPKHLITATGQRVTLRCSPRSGDLSVYWYQQSLDQGLQFLIQYYNGEERAKGNILERFSAQQFPDLHSELNLSSLELGDSALYFCASSPVGTSNYGYTFGSGTRLTVV.

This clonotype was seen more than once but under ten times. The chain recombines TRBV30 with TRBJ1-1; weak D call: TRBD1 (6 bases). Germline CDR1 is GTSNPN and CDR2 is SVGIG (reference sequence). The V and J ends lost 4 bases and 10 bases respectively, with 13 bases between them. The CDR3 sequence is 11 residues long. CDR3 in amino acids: CAWKSGALAFF. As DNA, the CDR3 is TGTGCCTGGAAATCGGGGGCATTAGCTTTCTTT.

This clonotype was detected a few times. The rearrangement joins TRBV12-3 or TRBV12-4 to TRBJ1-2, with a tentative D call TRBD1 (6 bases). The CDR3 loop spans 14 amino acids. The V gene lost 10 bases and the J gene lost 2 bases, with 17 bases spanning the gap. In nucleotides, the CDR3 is TGTGCCACCTTGGCCACAGGGCTAAACTATGGCTACACCTTC. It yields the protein CATLATGLNYGYTF.

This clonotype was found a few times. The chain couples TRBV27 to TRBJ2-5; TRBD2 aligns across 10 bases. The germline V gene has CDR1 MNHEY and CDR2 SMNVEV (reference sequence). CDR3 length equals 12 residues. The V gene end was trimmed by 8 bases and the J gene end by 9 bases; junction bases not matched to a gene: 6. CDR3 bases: TGTGCCAGCGGACTAGCGGAGGGCTCCCAGTACTTC. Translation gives CASGLAEGSQYF.

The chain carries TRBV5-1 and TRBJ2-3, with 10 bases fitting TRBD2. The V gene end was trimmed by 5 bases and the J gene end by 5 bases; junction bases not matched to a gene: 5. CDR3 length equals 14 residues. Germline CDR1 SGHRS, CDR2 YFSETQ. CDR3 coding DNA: TGCGCCAGCAGAGCGGGAGGGCCGATAGATACGCAGTATTTT. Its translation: CASRAGGPIDTQYF.

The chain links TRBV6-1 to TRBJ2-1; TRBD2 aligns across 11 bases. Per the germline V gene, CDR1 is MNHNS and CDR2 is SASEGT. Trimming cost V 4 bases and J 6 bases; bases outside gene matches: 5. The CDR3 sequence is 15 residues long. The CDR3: CASSALAGAGNEQFF. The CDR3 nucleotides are TGTGCCAGCAGTGCACTAGCGGGAGCCGGCAATGAGCAGTTCTTC.

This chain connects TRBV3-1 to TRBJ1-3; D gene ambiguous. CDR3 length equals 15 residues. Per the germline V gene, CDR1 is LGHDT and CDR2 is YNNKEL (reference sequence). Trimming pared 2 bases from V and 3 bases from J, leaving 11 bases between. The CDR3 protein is CASSQLGRIGNTIYF. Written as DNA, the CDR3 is TGTGCCAGCAGCCAACTCGGCAGGATTGGAAACACCATATATTTT.

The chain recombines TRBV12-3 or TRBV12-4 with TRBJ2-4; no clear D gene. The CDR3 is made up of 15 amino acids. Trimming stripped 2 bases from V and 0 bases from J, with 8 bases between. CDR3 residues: CASSLTTGAKNIQYF. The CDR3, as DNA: TGTGCCAGCAGTTTAACGACGGGAGCCAAAAACATTCAGTACTTC.